This TCR beta chain came from a study of CD8 T cells in ankylosing spondylitis (dated by TCRdb to between 2016 and 2019). With regard to the full study: The study set out to find disease-linked TCR variants by profiling T cell receptor beta repertoires in ankylosing spondylitis patients and healthy donors. The full study cohort was made up of 25 ankylosing spondylitis patients and over 90 healthy donors. Peripheral blood samples were taken, and synovial fluid was additionally collected from ankylosing spondylitis patients.

The CDR3 contains 20 residues, cysteine and phenylalanine counted. Only the CDR3 part of the read is kept: 60 bases, read in frame from the first base. CDR1 SGHAT and CDR2 FQDESV are derived from the germline V gene (reference sequence). Results the study describes overall, beyond this receptor: The disease-linked clones were reported to be significantly enriched in matched synovial fluid samples from ankylosing spondylitis patients. Blood from ankylosing spondylitis patients appeared to be characterized by a TCR beta motif made up of seven or eight highly homologous amino acid variants. The disease-linked clones had a CD8+ phenotype and were found at relatively low frequencies in peripheral blood. Some of the motif variants had been reported before in the synovial fluid and blood of reactive arthritis patients, a finding that suggests common disease-initiation mechanisms.

Concerning this clonotype: No cognate antigen has been identified for it. The germline gene is not matched at one end of the junction; a read error may be the cause.

Sequenced using an Illumina HiSeq 2500. Quantitative 5'-RACE with molecular barcodes was used to prepare TCR beta libraries. As for how the authors treated the data: Disease-linked TCR variants were identified with a new computational method built on a probabilistic model of VDJ rearrangement. In-frame beta chains were kept once TCRdb had trimmed the public reads at Q25 with fastp and called clones with MiXCR. Each entry merges the rows of one CDR3 protein and shows their most common DNA and genes. For this entry, the V and J calls and clone size follow TCRdb and not the study's own pipeline. The sample data list some 240,000 distinct CDR3 sequences, and around 7.8% of these were observed just once. Together, the top ten hold approximately 6.2% of the sample.

This sequence originates from a male donor with ankylosing spondylitis or in good health (not recorded which). Sequencing was performed on blood, either unsorted or a sorted T cell fraction (not recorded which). This chain joins TRBV11-1 to TRBJ2-3; the D gene is perhaps TRBD2, on 6 matching bases. The CDR3 loop reads CVSSLPSSPPGGESTDTQYF. In nucleotides, the sequence is TGTGTCAGCAGCTTACCATCTTCCCCCCCGGGCGGGGAGAGCACAGATACGCAGTATTTT.